These 16 T cell receptor beta chains originate from one sample sequenced in a study of shared clonotypes between healthy human individuals. The protocol was immunoSEQ multiplex PCR, while the TCRdb copy is restricted to in-frame clones and leaves out a portion. The sample includes around 1,100,000 clones, roughly 77% of them seen just once. Sample: memory CD4+ T cells from PBMCs. Described subset: CD45RA-negative fraction. The receptors here all came from a man aged 18 to 30 in good health. Some clones in this sample may be carry-over from other donors' samples.

This chain connects TRBV6-1 to TRBJ1-1, with D perhaps matching TRBD1 (5 bases). This CDR3 is 14 amino acids long. The V and J ends lost 4 bases and 5 bases respectively, with 14 bases between them. Germline CDR1 MNHNS, CDR2 SASEGT. The CDR3 is CASSVSVRGTEAFF. In DNA, the CDR3 is TGTGCCAGCAGTGTTTCGGTGCGGGGGACTGAAGCTTTCTTT.

The chain couples TRBV27 to TRBJ2-3; unclear D gene. The CDR3 runs to 15 residues. The germline V gene has CDR1 MNHEY and CDR2 SMNVEV (reference sequence). Trimming shortened V by 4 bases and J by 0 bases, and 11 bases separated the two germline ends. CDR3 residues: CASSSAILSTDTQYF. CDR3 bases: TGTGCCAGCAGTTCAGCGATCTTAAGCACAGATACGCAGTATTTT.

The chain combines TRBV6-5 with TRBJ2-3; weak D call: TRBD2 (6 bases). The CDR3 loop spans 15 amino acids. The germline V gene has CDR1 MNHEY and CDR2 SVGAGI. Between the trimmed V and J ends, which lost 2 bases and 2 bases, there was a span of 11 bases. As DNA, the CDR3 is TGTGCCAGCAGTTACCAGCTAGCGAACACAGATACGCAGTATTTT. The encoded protein is CASSYQLANTDTQYF.

This clone came up a few times. This sequence joins TRBV20-1 and TRBJ1-1; the D is unclear. Trimming took off 8 bases at V and 4 bases at J, with 2 bases between the two ends. The CDR3 totals 8 residues. Germline V gene data show CDR1 as DFQATT and CDR2 as SNEGSKA (reference sequence). The CDR3 loop reads CSPTEAFF. The CDR3, as DNA: TGCAGTCCCACTGAAGCTTTCTTT.

This rearrangement joins TRBV4-2 to TRBJ2-1, with 11 bases lining up with TRBD2. This CDR3 is 16 amino acids long. The germline V gene encodes CDR1 LGHNA and CDR2 YNFKEQ. V shed 2 bases and J 3 bases; nucleotides not matched to a gene: 3. The CDR3 DNA reads TGTGCCAGCAGCCAATCGACTAGCGGGATCTACAATGAGCAGTTCTTC. Its protein is CASSQSTSGIYNEQFF.

The chain uses TRBV30 and TRBJ1-5, with D possibly TRBD1 on 5 matching bases. Germline assignment: CDR1 GTSNPN and CDR2 SVGIG (reference sequence). The CDR3 spans 14 residues. The V gene lost 4 bases and the J gene lost 5 bases, with 15 bases spanning the gap. CDR3 sequence (DNA): TGTGCCTGGAATACGGGAAGAGGGGATCAGCCCCAGCATTTT. As protein: CAWNTGRGDQPQHF.

In the case of this clone: A read error may be the cause here, since a much bigger clone is one base away. The rearrangement uses TRBV19 and TRBJ1-5, with a possible D match to TRBD1 (6 bases). The germline gives CDR1 LNHDA, CDR2 SQIVND (reference sequence). The CDR3 consists of 16 residues. V shed 7 bases and J shed 6 bases, with 22 bases lying between them. The CDR3 nucleotides read TGTGCCAGTACCCTGGGGCGGGGGCAGGGCAGTCAGCCCCAGCATTTT. It translates to CASTLGRGQGSQPQHF.

The V gene is TRBV5-6, the J gene TRBJ2-7; D gene unclear. The ends were cut back, 0 bases at V and 5 bases at J, with 9 bases in the middle. Germline V CDR1 and CDR2: SGHDT, YYEEEE. The CDR3 sequence is 13 residues long. The CDR3 nucleotides are TGTGCCAGCAGCTTGGGCCAGGCGAACGAGCAGTACTTC. It translates to CASSLGQANEQYF. Variable domain in full (rest from reference TRBV5-6 and TRBJ2-7): DAGVTQSPTHLIKTRGQQVTLRCSPKSGHDTVSWYQQALGQGPQFIFQYYEEEERQRGNFPDRFSGHQFPNYSSELNVNALLLGDSALYLCASSLGQANEQYFGPGTRLTVT.

The chain links TRBV7-9 to TRBJ2-6, with D unresolved. Germline lookup yields CDR1 SEHNR and CDR2 FQNEAQ (reference sequence). The CDR3 loop spans 15 amino acids. V lost 1 base, J lost 3 bases, and 7 bases lay in between. The CDR3 loop is CASSLVSGGANVLTF. In DNA, the CDR3 is TGTGCCAGCAGCTTAGTGTCTGGTGGGGCCAACGTCCTGACTTTC.

This rearrangement joins TRBV6-1 to TRBJ1-1; D possibly corresponds to TRBD1 (6 bases). The V end lost 4 bases, the J end lost 8 bases, and 14 bases lay between the germline ends. CDR1 is MNHNS and CDR2 is SASEGT in the germline V gene. The CDR3 has 13 amino acids. CDR3 region: CASSGTQGTEAFF. Here the CDR3 DNA reads TGTGCCAGCAGTGGTACCCAGGGGACCGAAGCTTTCTTT.

The CDR3 is CAWSGGRNEQYF. The DNA of the CDR3 is TGTGCCTGGAGTGGGGGGAGGAACGAGCAGTACTTC. This sequence joins TRBV30 and TRBJ2-7; weak D call: TRBD2 (6 bases). Germline V gene data show CDR1 as GTSNPN and CDR2 as SVGIG (reference sequence). Trimming took 1 base from V and 5 from J, leaving 9 bases between them. This CDR3 spans 12 amino acids.

V usage is TRBV5-1 and J usage is TRBJ2-7; tentatively, D is TRBD1 (6 bases). Germline CDR1 reads SGHRS; CDR2 reads YFSETQ. V was cut by 0 bases and J by 4 bases, with 11 bases left in between. The CDR3 length is 14 residues. Written as DNA, the CDR3 is TGCGCCAGCAGCTTGGAGGGCAGGGGATACGAGCAGTACTTC. It translates to CASSLEGRGYEQYF.

This clone was counted only a few times. V is TRBV7-8 and J is TRBJ1-1, with TRBD1 matching 8 bases. The germline V gene has CDR1 SGHVS and CDR2 FQNEAQ. The CDR3 sequence is 14 residues long. V lost 3 bases to trimming and J lost 3 bases; unmatched junction nucleotides: 3. This CDR3 is CASSLTGADTEAFF. The DNA of the CDR3 is TGTGCCAGCAGCTTGACAGGGGCGGACACTGAAGCTTTCTTT.

The rearrangement uses TRBV6-1 and TRBJ2-7; TRBD2 is a possible D gene (7 bases). Germline V lookup: CDR1 MNHNS, CDR2 SASEGT. The CDR3 spans 13 residues. V was trimmed by 6 bases and J by 7 bases, leaving 16 bases between them. CDR3 amino acids: CASSGRRGGEQYF. CDR3 coding DNA: TGTGCCAGCAGCGGCCGGAGGGGGGGTGAGCAGTACTTC.

The rearrangement joins TRBV18 to TRBJ2-1, with 11 bases matching TRBD2. Germline V gene data show CDR1 as KGHSH and CDR2 as LQKENI. V dropped 3 bases and J dropped 15; count of bases not matched to a gene: 16. The CDR3 loop spans 16 amino acids. The CDR3 sequence is CASSPTGTSGNEHRFF. The CDR3 nucleotides are TGTGCCAGCTCACCGACTGGGACTAGCGGCAATGAGCATCGGTTCTTC.

A few counts support this clone. The CDR3 loop reads CASELARDREDYGYTF. Written as DNA, the CDR3 is TGTGCCTCGGAACTGGCCCGGGACAGGGAGGACTATGGCTACACCTTC. This rearrangement joins TRBV30 to TRBJ1-2; 9 positions match TRBD1. V shed 7 bases and J 3 bases; nucleotides not matched to a gene: 15. The CDR3 has 16 residues. Germline V gene data show CDR1 as GTSNPN and CDR2 as SVGIG (reference sequence). The full variable domain, with the rest looked up from reference TRBV30 and TRBJ1-2, is SQTIHQWPATLVQPVGSPLSLECTVEGTSNPNLYWYRQAAGRGLQLLFYSVGIGQISSEVPQNLSASRPQDRQFILSSKKLLLSDSGFYLCASELARDREDYGYTFGSGTRLTVV.